The 17 T cell receptor beta chains given below trace back to one sample, sequenced in a study of human versus mouse CDR3 diversity and MHC coevolution. Measured with immunoSEQ multiplex PCR; TCRdb has only the in-frame clones, and not every one. The sample has some 82,000 clones; over 85% are singletons. Sequencing was carried out using naive CD4+ T cells from blood. Subset denoted: CD45RO-negative CD62L-positive naive CD4 T cells. The receptor set was obtained from a person aged 30 to 69 in good health.

The chain uses TRBV9 and TRBJ2-1; 7 nucleotides align to TRBD2. The CDR3 covers 16 residues. Germline V lookup: CDR1 SGDLS, CDR2 YYNGEE. J gave up 6 bases and V 4 bases, and 13 bases lay outside the gene matches. The CDR3 is CASSSQWGGSVNEQFF. As DNA, the CDR3 is TGTGCCAGCAGCTCCCAGTGGGGGGGGTCAGTCAATGAGCAGTTCTTC.

The sample holds one count of this clone. The same CDR3 is also encoded by other DNA sequences in this sample. This rearrangement joins TRBV18 to TRBJ1-1; D gene ambiguous. Trimming stripped 0 bases from V and 1 base from J, with 6 bases between. There are 14 residues in the CDR3. In germline, CDR1 is KGHSH, CDR2 LQKENI. DNA of the CDR3: TGTGCCAGCTCACCACCGTCGGGGAACACTGAAGCTTTCTTT. This sequence encodes CASSPPSGNTEAFF. The full variable domain, in which reference TRBV18 and TRBJ1-1 provide the parts outside the CDR3, is NAGVMQNPRHLVRRRGQEARLRCSPMKGHSHVYWYRQLPEEGLKFMVYLQKENIIDESGMPKERFSAEFPKEGPSILRIQQVVRGDSAAYFCASSPPSGNTEAFFGQGTRLTVV.

This chain connects TRBV11-2 to TRBJ2-5; maybe TRBD2 (6 bases). This CDR3 is 14 amino acids long. From germline, CDR1 is SGHAT and CDR2 FQNNGV. Trimming stripped 5 bases from V and 5 bases from J, with 15 bases between. The CDR3 coding sequence is TGTGCCAGCAGCCTAGGGGCCCTAGCGGAGACCCAGTACTTC. Translating it yields CASSLGALAETQYF. The variable domain in full, completed from reference TRBV11-2 and TRBJ2-5, reads EAGVAQSPRYKIIEKRQSVAFWCNPISGHATLYWYQQILGQGPKLLIQFQNNGVVDDSQLPKDRFSAERLKGVDSTLKIQPAKLEDSAVYLCASSLGALAETQYFGPGTRLLVL.

The CDR3 protein is CASTGYYEKLFF. The CDR3 nucleotides are TGTGCCAGCACAGGGTACTATGAAAAACTGTTTTTT. The V gene is TRBV6-6, the J gene TRBJ1-4; D may be TRBD1 (5 bases). This CDR3 has 12 residues. Germline V lookup: CDR1 MNHNY, CDR2 SVGAGI (reference sequence). The V end was cut by 7 bases, the J end by 6 bases, with 9 bases between.

The chain joins TRBV7-9 to TRBJ2-7, with 8 bases fitting TRBD1. Germline V lookup: CDR1 SEHNR, CDR2 FQNEAQ (reference sequence). With V trimmed by 6 bases and J by 7 bases, 17 bases remained unmatched. The CDR3 covers 16 residues. DNA of the CDR3: TGTGCCAGCAGGCCAGCCCGGGACAGGTCTCAAGGGGAGCAGTACTTC. Translated: CASRPARDRSQGEQYF.

This clone was found once. This chain uses TRBV6-5 with TRBJ2-1, with 7 bases fitting TRBD2. Germline V CDR1 and CDR2: MNHEY, SVGAGI. The CDR3 is made up of 14 amino acids. J gave up 8 bases and V 5 bases, and 9 bases lay outside the gene matches. CDR3: CASSTGLPFDEQFF. The DNA for the CDR3 is TGTGCCAGCAGTACGGGACTACCCTTCGATGAGCAGTTCTTC.

The chain links TRBV6-5 to TRBJ2-7; D is possibly TRBD2 (6 bases). This CDR3 is built from 15 residues. Germline V CDR1 and CDR2: MNHEY, SVGAGI. The V gene lost 0 bases and the J gene lost 2 bases, with 11 bases spanning the gap. CDR3 amino acids: CASSYSPTGAYEQYF. The CDR3 DNA reads as TGTGCCAGCAGTTACTCTCCCACGGGGGCCTACGAGCAGTACTTC.

The CDR3 DNA reads as TGTGCCAGTAGTATAGAGGCAGGGACAGCGCAGTATTTT. Its translation: CASSIEAGTAQYF. This rearrangement joins TRBV19 to TRBJ2-3; 7 bases map to TRBD1. This CDR3 region has 13 residues. Germline V lookup: CDR1 LNHDA, CDR2 SQIVND (reference sequence). After removal of 0 bases from V and 10 bases from J, the junction contained 4 bases not matched to a gene.

CDR3 region: CASSIAPPYTDTQYF. In DNA, the CDR3 is TGTGCCAGTAGTATAGCCCCCCCCTACACAGATACGCAGTATTTT. The V gene is TRBV19, the J gene TRBJ2-3; D uncertain. V lost 1 base, J lost 2 bases, and 10 bases lay in between. The CDR3 totals 15 residues. From germline, CDR1 is LNHDA and CDR2 SQIVND (reference sequence).

V is TRBV9 and J is TRBJ1-6, with 9 bases matching TRBD1. The V gene's germline CDR1 is SGDLS and CDR2 YYNGEE. The CDR3 runs to 15 residues. Trimming cost V 4 bases and J 8 bases; bases outside gene matches: 7. Here the CDR3 DNA reads TGTGCCAGCAGCACACGGACAGGGGATGATTCACCCCTCCACTTT. Protein product: CASSTRTGDDSPLHF.

This chain uses TRBV6-5 with TRBJ2-5; 10 bases match TRBD1. The CDR3 is 14 residues long. V gave up 7 bases and J gave up 5 bases; unmatched junction bases: 7. Looked up from germline, CDR1 is MNHEY and CDR2 is SVGAGI. CDR3 sequence reads: CASTRQGADETQYF. For the CDR3, the DNA is TGTGCCAGCACCAGACAGGGGGCCGATGAGACCCAGTACTTC.

The chain is built from TRBV5-4 and TRBJ1-6, with 9 bases identical to TRBD1. After removal of 4 bases from V and 9 bases from J, the junction contained 8 bases not matched to a gene. The CDR3 is 15 residues long. Germline V CDR1 and CDR2: SGHNT, YYREEE (reference sequence). CDR3 nucleotide sequence: TGTGCCAGCAGCCTAGACAGGGGGTGGTTTTCACCCCTCCACTTT. Amino acid sequence: CASSLDRGWFSPLHF. The whole variable domain, remainder taken from reference TRBV5-4 and TRBJ1-6, is ETGVTQSPTHLIKTRGQQVTLRCSSQSGHNTVSWYQQALGQGPQFIFQYYREEENGRGNFPPRFSGLQFPNYSSELNVNALELDDSALYLCASSLDRGWFSPLHFGNGTRLTVT.

The V gene is TRBV5-1, the J gene TRBJ2-3; 14 bases map to TRBD2. The germline gives CDR1 SGHRS, CDR2 YFSETQ. This CDR3 comprises 16 residues. V shed 3 bases, J shed 5 bases, and the junction held 5 bases outside the gene matches. The CDR3 sequence is CASSSTSGGDGDTQYF. The CDR3 nucleotides read TGCGCCAGCAGCTCGACTAGCGGGGGGGATGGAGATACGCAGTATTTT.

This chain connects TRBV5-1 to TRBJ2-7; possible D gene TRBD2, 7 bases. The CDR3 runs to 16 residues. Germline CDR1 SGHRS, CDR2 YFSETQ. Trimming cost V 0 bases and J 1 base, with 14 bases left between them. This chain's CDR3 is CASSLGSGGLSYEQYF. The CDR3 nucleotides read TGCGCCAGCAGCTTGGGATCCGGGGGGCTATCCTACGAGCAGTACTTC.

The chain recombines TRBV19 with TRBJ1-2; possibly TRBD1 for D (6 bases). This CDR3 is built from 14 residues. The germline V gene encodes CDR1 LNHDA and CDR2 SQIVND (reference sequence). Trimming stripped 2 bases from V and 5 bases from J, with 12 bases between. The CDR3 spells CASSIPGVGYGYTF. The CDR3 nucleotides are TGTGCCAGTAGTATACCAGGGGTTGGGTATGGCTACACCTTC. Combining the CDR3 with reference TRBV19 and TRBJ1-2 gives the whole variable domain DGGITQSPKYLFRKEGQNVTLSCEQNLNHDAMYWYRQDPGQGLRLIYYSQIVNDFQKGDIAEGYSVSREKKESFPLTVTSAQKNPTAFYLCASSIPGVGYGYTFGSGTRLTVV.

V usage is TRBV14 and J usage is TRBJ1-5; a weak D match, TRBD1 (5 bases). This CDR3 contains 17 residues. Germline CDR1 SGHDN, CDR2 FVKESK. V lost 8 bases to trimming and J lost 7 bases, with 27 bases between them. Here the CDR3 reads CASGPKGGANTRQPQHF. CDR3 DNA sequence: TGTGCCAGCGGCCCCAAGGGAGGGGCGAATACTCGACAGCCCCAGCATTTT.

The chain is built from TRBV7-2 and TRBJ2-1; TRBD2 agrees at 11 bases. CDR3 length: 16 amino acids. Germline V gives CDR1 SGHTA, CDR2 FQGNSA. Trimming removed 5 bases from V and 9 bases from J; junction bases left unmatched: 12. The CDR3 DNA sequence: TGTGCCAGCAGCCGCGGGGGTAGCGGGAGGGCCTTTGAGCAGTTCTTC. It yields the protein CASSRGGSGRAFEQFF.